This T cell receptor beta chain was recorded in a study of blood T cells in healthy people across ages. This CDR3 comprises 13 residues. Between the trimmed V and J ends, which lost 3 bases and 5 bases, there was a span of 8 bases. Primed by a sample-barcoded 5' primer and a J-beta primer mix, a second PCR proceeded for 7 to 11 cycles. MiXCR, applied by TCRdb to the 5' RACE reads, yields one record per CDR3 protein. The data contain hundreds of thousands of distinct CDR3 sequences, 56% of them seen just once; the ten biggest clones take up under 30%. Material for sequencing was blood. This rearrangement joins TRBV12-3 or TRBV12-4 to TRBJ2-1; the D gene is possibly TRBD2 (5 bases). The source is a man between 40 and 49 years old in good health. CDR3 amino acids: CASSFGKNNEQFF. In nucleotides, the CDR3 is TGTGCCAGCAGTTTCGGGAAAAACAATGAGCAGTTCTTC.